This T cell receptor beta chain was sequenced during a study of response to subunit inactivated influenza vaccine. TCRdb passed the RT-PCR reads through MiXCR, listing each CDR3 protein once. The sample consists of around 600,000 distinct CDR3 sequences, about 10% of them appearing once. The germline V gene encodes CDR1 LNHNV and CDR2 YYDKDF (reference sequence). Germline trimming cut 5 bases from V and 4 bases from J; bases unmatched to any gene: 11. This CDR3 spans 16 amino acids. This sample also appeared in a second study, on T cells expressing NK-cell markers. That paper notes: TCR beta libraries carry UMIs added by 5'RACE template switching.

The genes are TRBV15 and TRBJ1-2; 9 bases agree with TRBD1. This sequence was found in a man aged 50 or older who received an inactivated influenza vaccine. The sample here was PBMCs from blood, taken on the day of vaccination. CDR3: CATSATGTGRVYGYTF. The CDR3 nucleotides are TGTGCCACCAGCGCTACCGGGACAGGGAGAGTCTATGGCTACACCTTC. The variable domain in full, with the rest retrieved from reference TRBV15 and TRBJ1-2, is DAMVIQNPRYQVTQFGKPVTLSCSQTLNHNVMYWYQQKSSQAPKLLFHYYDKDFNNEADTPDNFQSRRPNTSFCFLDIRSPGLGDTAMYLCATSATGTGRVYGYTFGSGTRLTVV.